Each of the 5 T cell receptor beta chains below was sequenced from the same sample in a study of cytomegalovirus exposure and HLA in healthy donors. Measured with immunoSEQ multiplex PCR; TCRdb has only the in-frame clones, and not every one. The sample has over 200,000 clones, over 80% seen once. The sequenced sample was PBMCs. The receptor set was obtained from a woman aged 18-35 years in good health and CMV-seronegative.

This clone was observed a single time. This rearrangement joins TRBV12-5 to TRBJ2-4, with D perhaps matching TRBD1 (5 bases). V gave up 1 base and J gave up 0 bases, with 7 bases separating them. The CDR3 is made up of 15 amino acids. CDR1 is LGHNT and CDR2 is FRNRAP in the germline V gene. CDR3 nucleotide sequence: TGTGCTAGTGGTTTGGGGCAGGGAGCCAAAAACATTCAGTACTTC. Translation gives CASGLGQGAKNIQYF.

The chain couples TRBV6-5 to TRBJ2-1, with D possibly TRBD2 on 6 matching bases. V was shortened by 6 bases and J by 4 bases, with 16 bases between the two germline ends. CDR1 and CDR2 (germline): MNHEY, SVGAGI. There are 15 residues in the CDR3. DNA of the CDR3: TGTGCCAGCAGCCGCCCTGCGGGGCGTTACAATGAGCAGTTCTTC. Encoded protein: CASSRPAGRYNEQFF.

The chain has TRBV6-6 and TRBJ2-5; tentative D call: TRBD2 (5 bases). The CDR3 consists of 14 residues. The germline gives CDR1 MNHNY, CDR2 SVGAGI (reference sequence). The germline V and J ends were trimmed by 6 bases and 5 bases, with 16 bases remaining between them. The CDR3 coding sequence is TGTGCCAGCAGCCCACCCCGGACTCGGGAGACCCAGTACTTC. This gives the protein CASSPPRTRETQYF.

This clone came up once. The genes are TRBV19 and TRBJ2-1; D is ambiguous. Trimming cost V 7 bases and J 2 bases, with 15 bases left between them. Germline V gene sequence: CDR1 LNHDA, CDR2 SQIVND (reference sequence). The CDR3 is 15 amino acids. CDR3 nucleotides: TGTGCCAGTAACCACCCCGGAGAAGCCTACAATGAGCAGTTCTTC. Protein product: CASNHPGEAYNEQFF.

This clone appeared a few times. The chain is built from TRBV4-1 and TRBJ1-2; TRBD1 agrees at 7 bases. CDR3 size: 15 residues. The V segment lost 4 bases and the J segment 6 bases; nucleotides outside the gene matches: 11. The germline gives CDR1 MGHRA, CDR2 YSYEKL. The CDR3 protein is CASSRLGQVGDGYTF. In DNA form, the CDR3 reads TGCGCCAGCAGCCGTCTCGGACAGGTTGGTGATGGCTACACCTTC.